The source of this T cell receptor beta chain is a study of shared clonotypes between healthy human individuals. Study-wide background: Donors had three CD4 naive, three CD4 memory, two CD8 naive and one CD8 memory plate apiece.

The study, taken as a whole, reports: Researchers found naive subsets generally carried larger estimated richness than memory subsets.

A remark on this clone: Its antigen is still unknown.

Per germline, CDR1 SGHNT and CDR2 YYREEE (reference sequence). This CDR3 spans 16 amino acids. Trimming took 7 bases from V and 3 from J; bases not matched to a gene: 13. Measured with immunoSEQ multiplex PCR; TCRdb has only the in-frame clones, and not every one. This sample has more than 850,000 clones, with around 78% found just once. CD45RA+ naive and CD45RA-negative memory subsets were separated from CD4+ cells. Material for sequencing was memory CD4+ T cells from PBMCs. Subset given: CD45RA-negative fraction. The J gene is TRBJ2-1, the V gene TRBV5-4; 7 nucleotides match TRBD2. The TCR originated in a man younger than 35 in good health. Some clones in this sample may be carry-over from other donors' samples. CDR3 loop: CASAQGAGALYNEQFF. DNA for the CDR3: TGTGCCAGCGCCCAAGGGGCGGGAGCGCTCTACAATGAGCAGTTCTTC.